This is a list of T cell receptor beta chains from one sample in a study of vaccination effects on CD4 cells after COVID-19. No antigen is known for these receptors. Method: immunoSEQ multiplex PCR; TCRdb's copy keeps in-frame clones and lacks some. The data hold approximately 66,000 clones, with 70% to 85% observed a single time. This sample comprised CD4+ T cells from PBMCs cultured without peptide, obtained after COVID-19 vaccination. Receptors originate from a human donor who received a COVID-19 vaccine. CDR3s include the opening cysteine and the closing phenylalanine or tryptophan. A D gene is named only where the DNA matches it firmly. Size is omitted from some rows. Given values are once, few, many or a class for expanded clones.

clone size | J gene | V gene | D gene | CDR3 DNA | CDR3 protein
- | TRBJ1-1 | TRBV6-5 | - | TGTGCCAGCAGTTACCGGGGGGTTGGCACTGAAGCTTTCTTT | CASSYRGVGTEAFF
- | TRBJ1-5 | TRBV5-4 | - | TGTGCCAGCAGCTCCAGCGGGACCAATCAGCCCCAGCATTTT | CASSSSGTNQPQHF
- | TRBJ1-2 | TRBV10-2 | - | TGCGCCAGCAGTCAAACAGTCGCCCCCGACCTTTTC | CASSQTVAPDLF
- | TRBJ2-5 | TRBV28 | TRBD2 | TGTGCCAATAGCGGGGGGAGGTATGAGACCCAGTACTTC | CANSGGRYETQYF
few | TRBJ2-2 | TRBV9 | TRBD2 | TGTGCCAGCAGCCTACTAGCGGGGAACACCGGGGAGCTGTTTTTT | CASSLLAGNTGELFF
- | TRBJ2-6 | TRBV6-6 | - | TGTGCCAGCAGTCCGCCGGACTCTGGGGCCAACGTCCTGACTTTC | CASSPPDSGANVLTF
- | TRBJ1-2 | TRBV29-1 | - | TGCAGCGTTGAAAGTTCAGGGGCGGGTGGCTACACCTTC | CSVESSGAGGYTF
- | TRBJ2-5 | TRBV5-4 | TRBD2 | TGTGCCAGCAGTCGAGCGGGGGTCGGGCAAGAGACCCAGTACTTC | CASSRAGVGQETQYF
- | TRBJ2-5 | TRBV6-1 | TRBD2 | TGTGCCAGCAGTGAAGTGAGCCTAGCGGGCGCTAACCAAGAGACCCAGTACTTC | CASSEVSLAGANQETQYF
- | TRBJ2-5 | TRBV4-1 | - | TGCGCCAGCAGCCCAAGCGCGGGCTGGAAGGAGACCCAGTACTTC | CASSPSAGWKETQYF
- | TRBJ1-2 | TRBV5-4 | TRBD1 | TGTGCCAGCAGCCCAAGCGCCGGGACAGCTACCGGCTACACCTTC | CASSPSAGTATGYTF
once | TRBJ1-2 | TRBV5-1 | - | TGCGCCAGCAGCTTGGAAGGAAGTAACTATGGCTACACCTTC | CASSLEGSNYGYTF
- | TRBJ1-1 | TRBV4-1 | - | TGCGCCAGCAGCCAAGATATCGGGAATCGACAGGTCGACCACACTGAAGCTTTCTTT | CASSQDIGNRQVDHTEAFF
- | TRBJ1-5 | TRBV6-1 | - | TGTGCCAGCAGTGAATTTAGTACAGCCCGTTCGAAATATACTAGCAATCAGCCCCAGCATTTT | CASSEFSTARSKYTSNQPQHF
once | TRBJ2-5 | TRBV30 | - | TGTGCCTGGACAGGGGCGTACCAAGAGACCCAGTACTTC | CAWTGAYQETQYF
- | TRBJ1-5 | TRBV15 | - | TGTGCCACCCCAGTGGGTAGATGGAGGGGCCGAGATAGCAATCAGCCCCAGCATTTT | CATPVGRWRGRDSNQPQHF
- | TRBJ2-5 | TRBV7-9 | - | TGTGCCAGCAGCTTAGGGAGGGCGGACCAAGAGACCCAGTACTTC | CASSLGRADQETQYF
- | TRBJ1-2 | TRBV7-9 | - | TGTGCCAGCAGCTCTACAGGTCAGGGTGGCTACACCTTC | CASSSTGQGGYTF
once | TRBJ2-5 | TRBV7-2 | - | TGTGCCAGCAGCCCCGCGGAACAAGAGACCCAGTACTTC | CASSPAEQETQYF
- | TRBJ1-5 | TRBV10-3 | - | TGTGCCATCCGGGGAGGTAGCAATCAGCCCCAGCATTTT | CAIRGGSNQPQHF
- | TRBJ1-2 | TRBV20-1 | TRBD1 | TGCAGTGCCGCAGACAGGGCTGGCTACACCTTC | CSAADRAGYTF
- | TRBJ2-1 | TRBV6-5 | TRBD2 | TGTGCCACCCAGACTAGCGCGGTTAAGGTTTCGGGGCAGTTCTTC | CATQTSAVKVSGQFF
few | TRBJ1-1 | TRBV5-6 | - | TGTGCCAGCAGTCGACTGGATAGTGGCACTGAAGCTTTCTTT | CASSRLDSGTEAFF
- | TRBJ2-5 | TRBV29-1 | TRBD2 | TGCAGCGTAAGGCGGGGGGGCGAAGAGACCCAGTACTTC | CSVRRGGEETQYF
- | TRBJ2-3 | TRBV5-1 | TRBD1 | TGCGCCAGCAGCTTGGGACAGGGCATGCAGTATTTT | CASSLGQGMQYF
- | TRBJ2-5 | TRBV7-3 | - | TGTGCCAGCAGCTCCAACTTCGGTGAGACCCAGTACTTC | CASSSNFGETQYF
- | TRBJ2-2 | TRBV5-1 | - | TGCGCCAGCAGCTTGGGGGCACAGGGCGGTAACACCGGGGAGCTGTTTTTT | CASSLGAQGGNTGELFF
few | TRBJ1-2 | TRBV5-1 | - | TGCGCCAGCAGCTTGGACAAGAGCGGCCTAAGCTACACCTTC | CASSLDKSGLSYTF
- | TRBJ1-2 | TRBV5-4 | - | TGTGCCAGCAGCTCCTACGGAGGGAACTATGGCTACACCTTC | CASSSYGGNYGYTF
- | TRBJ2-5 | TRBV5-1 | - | TGCGCCAGCAGCCCAAACCTACCTAATTCCGGGGAGACCCAGTACTTC | CASSPNLPNSGETQYF
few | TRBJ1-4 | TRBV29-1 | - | TGCAGCGTTGGGGAACCAACTAATGAAAAACTGTTTTTT | CSVGEPTNEKLFF
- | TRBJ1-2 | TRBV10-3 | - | TGTGCCATCTCCCATAGGGAAACGTATGGCTACACCTTC | CAISHRETYGYTF
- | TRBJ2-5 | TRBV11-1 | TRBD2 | TGTGCCAGCACCCCACCGGGAGGTGGGACCCAGTACTTC | CASTPPGGGTQYF
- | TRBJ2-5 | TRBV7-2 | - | TGTGCCAGCAGCTCACTCTACAGGGGGGGGACCCAGTACTTC | CASSSLYRGGTQYF
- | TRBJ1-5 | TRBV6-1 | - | TGTGCCAGCAGTGAAGACGGGTCCCGCAATCAGCCCCAGCATTTT | CASSEDGSRNQPQHF
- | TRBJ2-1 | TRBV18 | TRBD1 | TGTGCCAGCTCACCCCCCACAGGGGTACTCAATGAGCAGTTCTTC | CASSPPTGVLNEQFF